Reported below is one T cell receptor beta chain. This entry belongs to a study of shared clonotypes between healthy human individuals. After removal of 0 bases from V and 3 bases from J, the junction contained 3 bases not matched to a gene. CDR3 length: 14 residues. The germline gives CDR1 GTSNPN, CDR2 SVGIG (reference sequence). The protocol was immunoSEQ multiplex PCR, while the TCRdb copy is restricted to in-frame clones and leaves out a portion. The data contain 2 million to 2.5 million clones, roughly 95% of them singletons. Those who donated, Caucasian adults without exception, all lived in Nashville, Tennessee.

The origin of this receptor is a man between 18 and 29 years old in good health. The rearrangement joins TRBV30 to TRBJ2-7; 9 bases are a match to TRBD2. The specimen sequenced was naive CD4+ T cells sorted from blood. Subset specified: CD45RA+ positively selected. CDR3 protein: CAWSVAGGRYEQYF. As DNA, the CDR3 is TGTGCCTGGAGTGTAGCGGGGGGCCGCTACGAGCAGTACTTC.